These T cell receptor beta chains were read from a single sample in a study of blood T cells in healthy people across ages. TCRdb recomputed calls from the 5' RACE reads with MiXCR, one row per CDR3 protein. The table has under 800,000 distinct CDR3 sequences, roughly 47% seen once. The sequenced sample was blood. These receptors came from an older woman in good health. The CDR3 runs from the conserved cysteine through the conserved F or W. Each record gives: D gene, clone size, J gene, V gene, CDR3 DNA, CDR3 protein. The D gene is left open where the match is weak. Rows give clone size only sometimes, using once, few, many, or a class for an expanded clone.

d_call: NA; clone_size: NA; j_call: TRBJ2-6; v_call: TRBV29-1; cdr3_nt: TGCAGCGTTGAAGACAGGACCGGGGCCAACGTCCTGACTTTC; cdr3_aa: CSVEDRTGANVLTF
d_call: TRBD2; clone_size: few; j_call: TRBJ2-3; v_call: TRBV7-7; cdr3_nt: TGTGCTAGCAGCTTTGGCGGGAGGGACACAGATACGCAGTATTTT; cdr3_aa: CASSFGGRDTDTQYF
d_call: NA; clone_size: NA; j_call: TRBJ2-3; v_call: TRBV4-2; cdr3_nt: TGTGCCAGCAGCCAAGGTGTTCGAGGGTCTAGCACAGATACGCAGTATTTT; cdr3_aa: CASSQGVRGSSTDTQYF
d_call: NA; clone_size: few; j_call: TRBJ1-1; v_call: TRBV7-9; cdr3_nt: TGTGCCAGCAGCTCACGAGAAGCTTTCTTT; cdr3_aa: CASSSREAFF
d_call: NA; clone_size: many; j_call: TRBJ2-3; v_call: TRBV28; cdr3_nt: TGTGCCAGCAGCTTGCCCCGGGACAATCCTACGCAGTATTTT; cdr3_aa: CASSLPRDNPTQYF
d_call: TRBD2; clone_size: NA; j_call: TRBJ2-2; v_call: TRBV24-1; cdr3_nt: TGTGCCACCAGTAAGGGACAGGGTGGGACTAGCGGGGCCGAGAACACCGGGGAGCTGTTTTTT; cdr3_aa: CATSKGQGGTSGAENTGELFF
d_call: TRBD1; clone_size: NA; j_call: TRBJ1-5; v_call: TRBV20-1; cdr3_nt: TGCAGTGCTAGAGATATTAGGACAGGGGACCAGCCCCAGCATTTT; cdr3_aa: CSARDIRTGDQPQHF
d_call: NA; clone_size: once; j_call: TRBJ1-4; v_call: TRBV4-3; cdr3_nt: TGCGCCAGCGGATCCAGGGGCCCTAATGAAAAACTGTTTTTT; cdr3_aa: CASGSRGPNEKLFF
d_call: NA; clone_size: many; j_call: TRBJ2-7; v_call: TRBV10-2; cdr3_nt: TGCGCCAGCTCGAAAGTTCAGGGAATATACGAGCAGTACTTC; cdr3_aa: CASSKVQGIYEQYF
d_call: NA; clone_size: NA; j_call: TRBJ2-7; v_call: TRBV12-2; cdr3_nt: TGTGCAAGTCGCTTAAATGCGGGAGGCCCTCAAGGGAACGAGCAGTACTTC; cdr3_aa: CASRLNAGGPQGNEQYF
d_call: NA; clone_size: NA; j_call: TRBJ2-1; v_call: TRBV27; cdr3_nt: TGTGCCAGCAGTTTCGCGGGGTTGGGGAATGAGCAGTTCTTC; cdr3_aa: CASSFAGLGNEQFF
d_call: NA; clone_size: NA; j_call: TRBJ1-1; v_call: TRBV27; cdr3_nt: TGTGCCAGCAGTGTTGCTTCCGGGGGGGGAGGTAAAACTGAAGCTTTCTTT; cdr3_aa: CASSVASGGGGKTEAFF
d_call: TRBD1; clone_size: NA; j_call: TRBJ1-4; v_call: TRBV6-5; cdr3_nt: TGTGCCAGCAGTTACTCTCCGACAGGGGGGAATGAAAAACTGTTTTTT; cdr3_aa: CASSYSPTGGNEKLFF
d_call: TRBD1; clone_size: NA; j_call: TRBJ2-7; v_call: TRBV2; cdr3_nt: TGTGCCAGCAAAGGGACAGCCGACAATGAGCAGTACTTC; cdr3_aa: CASKGTADNEQYF
d_call: NA; clone_size: NA; j_call: TRBJ2-1; v_call: TRBV7-8; cdr3_nt: TGTGCCAGCAGCTTGAAACCGGGCCCCCCTGAAGGCACTGGGCAGTTCTTC; cdr3_aa: CASSLKPGPPEGTGQFF
d_call: TRBD1; clone_size: NA; j_call: TRBJ2-4; v_call: TRBV12-3/TRBV12-4; cdr3_nt: TGTGCCAGCATCACAGGACAGGGTACGGGAAATGAGCAGTACTTC; cdr3_aa: CASITGQGTGNEQYF
d_call: NA; clone_size: NA; j_call: TRBJ2-7; v_call: TRBV29-1; cdr3_nt: TGCAGCGTTGAGAGGGCGCCCTACAATGAGCAGTACTTC; cdr3_aa: CSVERAPYNEQYF
d_call: NA; clone_size: NA; j_call: TRBJ2-1; v_call: TRBV9; cdr3_nt: TGTGCCAGCAGCGTCCCAGTTCAGAAGCCACCTGATGGAGACAATGAGCAGTTCTTC; cdr3_aa: CASSVPVQKPPDGDNEQFF
d_call: NA; clone_size: NA; j_call: TRBJ2-3; v_call: TRBV12-3/TRBV12-4; cdr3_nt: TGTGCCAGCAGTTTTCACAGGGGGGGGAACGTGGCAGATACGCAGTATTTT; cdr3_aa: CASSFHRGGNVADTQYF
d_call: TRBD2; clone_size: NA; j_call: TRBJ2-7; v_call: TRBV25-1; cdr3_nt: TGTGCCAGCAGTGATCGACTAGCAAGGGTAATATACGAGCAGTACTTC; cdr3_aa: CASSDRLARVIYEQYF
d_call: TRBD2; clone_size: NA; j_call: TRBJ2-3; v_call: TRBV20-1; cdr3_nt: TGCAGTGCTAGAGATATGGCGGGAGGCTCAGATACGCAGTATTTT; cdr3_aa: CSARDMAGGSDTQYF
d_call: NA; clone_size: NA; j_call: TRBJ1-2; v_call: TRBV6-1; cdr3_nt: TGTGCCAGCAGTGAAAGGGCGGGACCGGGGGGCTACACCTTC; cdr3_aa: CASSERAGPGGYTF
d_call: TRBD2; clone_size: NA; j_call: TRBJ2-1; v_call: TRBV7-9; cdr3_nt: TGTGCCAGCAGCCTGGACCAGGGACTAGCGGGTTACAATGAGCAGTTCTTC; cdr3_aa: CASSLDQGLAGYNEQFF
d_call: NA; clone_size: once; j_call: TRBJ2-7; v_call: TRBV15; cdr3_nt: TGTGCCACCAGCAGAGCCACCGGGACTTACTCCTACGAGCAGTACTTC; cdr3_aa: CATSRATGTYSYEQYF
d_call: TRBD1; clone_size: many; j_call: TRBJ2-7; v_call: TRBV5-1; cdr3_nt: TGCGCCAGCTCGACAGGGGCTTCCAACGAGCAGTACTTC; cdr3_aa: CASSTGASNEQYF
d_call: NA; clone_size: NA; j_call: TRBJ2-1; v_call: TRBV7-2; cdr3_nt: TGTGCCAGCAGCTTACAGGGAGCGATCACAGAGCAGTTCTTC; cdr3_aa: CASSLQGAITEQFF
d_call: NA; clone_size: NA; j_call: TRBJ2-7; v_call: TRBV18; cdr3_nt: TGTGCCAGCTCACCACCTAGGGACTACGAGCAGTACTTC; cdr3_aa: CASSPPRDYEQYF
d_call: NA; clone_size: many; j_call: TRBJ2-5; v_call: TRBV29-1; cdr3_nt: TGCAGCGTTTGGGGGATGGAGACCCAGTACTTC; cdr3_aa: CSVWGMETQYF
d_call: TRBD2; clone_size: many; j_call: TRBJ2-3; v_call: TRBV6-2/TRBV6-3; cdr3_nt: TGTGCCAGCAGTTATTCTAGCGGGACCACAGATACGCAGTATTTT; cdr3_aa: CASSYSSGTTDTQYF
d_call: NA; clone_size: NA; j_call: TRBJ2-1; v_call: TRBV9; cdr3_nt: TGTGCCAGCAGCGTAGTTTGGACAGCCGGAGATGAGCAGTTCTTC; cdr3_aa: CASSVVWTAGDEQFF
d_call: NA; clone_size: few; j_call: TRBJ2-7; v_call: TRBV20-1; cdr3_nt: TGCAGTGCTAGAGAAAGGGGGTACGAGCAGTACTTC; cdr3_aa: CSARERGYEQYF
d_call: NA; clone_size: NA; j_call: TRBJ2-7; v_call: TRBV21-1; cdr3_nt: TGTGCCAGCAGCACCCGGCGGGTCGTGTACGAGCAGTACTTC; cdr3_aa: CASSTRRVVYEQYF
d_call: NA; clone_size: NA; j_call: TRBJ2-7; v_call: TRBV20-1; cdr3_nt: TGCAGTTCAGCCGTTGGGAGCGCCTACGAGCAGTACTTC; cdr3_aa: CSSAVGSAYEQYF
d_call: NA; clone_size: few; j_call: TRBJ2-3; v_call: TRBV7-9; cdr3_nt: TGTGCCAGCAGCCCACCGACTACAGGGCCGGCGCAGTATTTT; cdr3_aa: CASSPPTTGPAQYF
d_call: TRBD2; clone_size: NA; j_call: TRBJ2-3; v_call: TRBV6-4; cdr3_nt: TGTGCCAGCAGTGACGGGGGCGGGAGGCGGACAGATACGCAGTATTTT; cdr3_aa: CASSDGGGRRTDTQYF
d_call: NA; clone_size: few; j_call: TRBJ2-3; v_call: TRBV5-1; cdr3_nt: TGCGCCAGCAATCCGGCGGGCGGGGGCCCCACAGATACGCAGTATTTT; cdr3_aa: CASNPAGGGPTDTQYF
d_call: NA; clone_size: NA; j_call: TRBJ2-1; v_call: TRBV20-1; cdr3_nt: TGCAGTGGAGGGGAGGCCTACAATGAGCAGTTCTTC; cdr3_aa: CSGGEAYNEQFF
d_call: NA; clone_size: NA; j_call: TRBJ1-1; v_call: TRBV27; cdr3_nt: TGTGCCAGCACCTCCCGGGGGACGGGGAACACTGAAGCTTTCTTT; cdr3_aa: CASTSRGTGNTEAFF
d_call: NA; clone_size: NA; j_call: TRBJ2-1; v_call: TRBV7-9; cdr3_nt: TGTGCCAGCAGCTTAACGACAGGCGGCAATGAGCAGTTCTTC; cdr3_aa: CASSLTTGGNEQFF
d_call: NA; clone_size: NA; j_call: TRBJ2-6; v_call: TRBV3-1; cdr3_nt: TGTGCCAGCAGCCCACCGTCCTCTGGGGCCAACGTCCTGACTTTC; cdr3_aa: CASSPPSSGANVLTF
d_call: TRBD2; clone_size: few; j_call: TRBJ2-5; v_call: TRBV3-1; cdr3_nt: TGTGCCAGCAGCCAACGGGTGACTAGCGGGGGTTCGGGAGAGACCCAGTACTTC; cdr3_aa: CASSQRVTSGGSGETQYF
d_call: NA; clone_size: few; j_call: TRBJ2-3; v_call: TRBV18; cdr3_nt: TGTGCCAGCTCACCACCGGTTAGAGATACGCAGTATTTT; cdr3_aa: CASSPPVRDTQYF
d_call: NA; clone_size: many; j_call: TRBJ2-1; v_call: TRBV20-1; cdr3_nt: TGCAGTGCTCCTCGTTTTGCGGACAAGGGCGGGAATGAGCAGTTCTTC; cdr3_aa: CSAPRFADKGGNEQFF
d_call: TRBD1; clone_size: few; j_call: TRBJ2-5; v_call: TRBV5-1; cdr3_nt: TGCGCCAGCAGCTTGGTGGGACAGGGATCTGAGACCCAGTACTTC; cdr3_aa: CASSLVGQGSETQYF
d_call: TRBD2; clone_size: few; j_call: TRBJ2-1; v_call: TRBV7-6; cdr3_nt: TGTGCCAGCAGCTCCTCCTCGGGACTAGCGTCCCATGAGCAGTTCTTC; cdr3_aa: CASSSSSGLASHEQFF
d_call: NA; clone_size: few; j_call: TRBJ2-5; v_call: TRBV7-8; cdr3_nt: TGTGCCAGCAGCTCCGAGGAAGAGACCCAGTACTTC; cdr3_aa: CASSSEEETQYF
d_call: NA; clone_size: NA; j_call: TRBJ2-6; v_call: TRBV20-1; cdr3_nt: TGCAGTGCTAGAGCAGGAGAGAGCTCTGGGGCCAACGTCCTGACTTTC; cdr3_aa: CSARAGESSGANVLTF
d_call: TRBD2; clone_size: few; j_call: TRBJ2-7; v_call: TRBV6-5; cdr3_nt: TGTGCCAGCAGCCCAGCGCTACCAGCGGGAGGTTACGAGCAGTACTTC; cdr3_aa: CASSPALPAGGYEQYF
d_call: NA; clone_size: NA; j_call: TRBJ1-2; v_call: TRBV10-3; cdr3_nt: TGTGCCGTCAGTGAAGCCGGCGGCGATGGCTACACCTTC; cdr3_aa: CAVSEAGGDGYTF
d_call: NA; clone_size: NA; j_call: TRBJ2-1; v_call: TRBV18; cdr3_nt: TGTGCCAGCTCACCACGAGACTTGAATGAGCAGTTCTTC; cdr3_aa: CASSPRDLNEQFF
d_call: NA; clone_size: NA; j_call: TRBJ2-6; v_call: TRBV7-2; cdr3_nt: TGTGCCAGCAGCTTTATTAGAGACCCTGGGGCCAACGTCCTGACTTTC; cdr3_aa: CASSFIRDPGANVLTF
d_call: NA; clone_size: NA; j_call: TRBJ1-1; v_call: TRBV9; cdr3_nt: TGTGCCAGCAGCGTGGAAGGCCAGAACACTGAAGCTTTCTTT; cdr3_aa: CASSVEGQNTEAFF
d_call: NA; clone_size: few; j_call: TRBJ1-6; v_call: TRBV3-1; cdr3_nt: TGTGCCAGCAGCCCTGACGGGAATTCACCCCTCCACTTT; cdr3_aa: CASSPDGNSPLHF
d_call: NA; clone_size: NA; j_call: TRBJ1-2; v_call: TRBV7-3; cdr3_nt: TGTGCCAGCAGCGCTCGGGACCCTAACTATGGCTACACCTTC; cdr3_aa: CASSARDPNYGYTF